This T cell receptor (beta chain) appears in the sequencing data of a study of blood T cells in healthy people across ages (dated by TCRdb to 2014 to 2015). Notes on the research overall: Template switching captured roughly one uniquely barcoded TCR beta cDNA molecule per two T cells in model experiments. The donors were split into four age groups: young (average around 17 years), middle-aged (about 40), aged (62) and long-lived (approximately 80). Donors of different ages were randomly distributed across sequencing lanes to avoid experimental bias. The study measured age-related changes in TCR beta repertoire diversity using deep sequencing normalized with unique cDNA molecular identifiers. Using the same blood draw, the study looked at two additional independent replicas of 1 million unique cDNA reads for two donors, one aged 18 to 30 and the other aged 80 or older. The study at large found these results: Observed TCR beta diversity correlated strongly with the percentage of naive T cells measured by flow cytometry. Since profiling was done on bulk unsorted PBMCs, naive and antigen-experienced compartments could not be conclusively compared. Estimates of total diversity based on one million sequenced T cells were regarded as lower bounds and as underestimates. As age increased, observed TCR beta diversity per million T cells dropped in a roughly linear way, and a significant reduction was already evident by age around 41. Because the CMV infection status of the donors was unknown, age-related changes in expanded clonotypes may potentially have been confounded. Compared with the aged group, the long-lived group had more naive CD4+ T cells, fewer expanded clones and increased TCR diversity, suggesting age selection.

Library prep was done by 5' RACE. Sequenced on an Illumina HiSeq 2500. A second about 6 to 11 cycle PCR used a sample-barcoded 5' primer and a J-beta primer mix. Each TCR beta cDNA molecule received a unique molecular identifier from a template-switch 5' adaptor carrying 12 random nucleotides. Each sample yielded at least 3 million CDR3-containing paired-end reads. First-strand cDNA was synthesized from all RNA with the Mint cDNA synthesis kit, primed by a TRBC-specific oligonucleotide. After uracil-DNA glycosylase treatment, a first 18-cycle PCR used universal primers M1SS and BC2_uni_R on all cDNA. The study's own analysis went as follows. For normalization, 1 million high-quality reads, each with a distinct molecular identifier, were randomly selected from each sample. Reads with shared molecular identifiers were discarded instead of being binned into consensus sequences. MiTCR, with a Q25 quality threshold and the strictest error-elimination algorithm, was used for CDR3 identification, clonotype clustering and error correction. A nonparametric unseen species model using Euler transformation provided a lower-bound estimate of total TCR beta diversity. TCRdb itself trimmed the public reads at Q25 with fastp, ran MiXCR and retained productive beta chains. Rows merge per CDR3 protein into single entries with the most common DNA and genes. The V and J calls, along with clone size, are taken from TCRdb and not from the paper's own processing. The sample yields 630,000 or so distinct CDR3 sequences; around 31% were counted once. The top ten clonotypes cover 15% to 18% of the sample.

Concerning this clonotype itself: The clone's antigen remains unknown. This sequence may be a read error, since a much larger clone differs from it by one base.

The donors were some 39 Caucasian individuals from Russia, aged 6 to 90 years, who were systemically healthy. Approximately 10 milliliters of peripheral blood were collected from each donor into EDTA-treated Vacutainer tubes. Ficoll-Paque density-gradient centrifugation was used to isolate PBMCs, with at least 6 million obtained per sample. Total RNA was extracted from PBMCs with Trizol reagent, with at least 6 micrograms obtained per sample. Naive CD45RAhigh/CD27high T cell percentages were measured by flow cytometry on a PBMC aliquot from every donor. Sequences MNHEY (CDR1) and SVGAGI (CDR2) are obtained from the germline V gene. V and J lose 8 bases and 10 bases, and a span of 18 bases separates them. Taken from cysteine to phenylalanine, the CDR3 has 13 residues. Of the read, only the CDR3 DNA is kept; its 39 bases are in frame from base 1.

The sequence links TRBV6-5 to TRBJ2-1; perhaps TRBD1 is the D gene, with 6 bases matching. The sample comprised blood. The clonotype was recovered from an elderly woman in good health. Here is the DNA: TGTGCCAGCCATCGGGCAGGGGCCTACGAGCAGTTCTTC. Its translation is CASHRAGAYEQFF.